Here is one T cell receptor beta chain with its context. The antigen is not known. With 3 bases removed from V and 0 bases from J, the gap between germline ends came to 13 bases. The germline CDR1 and CDR2 sequences are SGHTS and YDEGEE. This CDR3 spans 15 amino acids. This sample was included in a study of OX40 agonist ivuxolimab in advanced cancers. Looking at the study overall: Ivuxolimab, an agonist antibody against OX40 (CD134), was given to patients. Checkpoint inhibitors had been given previously to approximately 40% of patients. Whole-study results and caveats: Expanded clones belonging to CD8+ T cells outnumbered, on average, those of CD4+. Within 6 weeks, CD4+ and CD8+ blood T cells expanded clonally at 0.1 to 3.0 mg/kg.

Repertoires were generated with immunoSEQ multiplex PCR, while TCRdb's copy carries only in-frame clones and drops some. The sample holds tens of thousands of clones, 70% to 85% seen once. The sequence was obtained from an adult with an advanced solid tumor such as melanoma, head and neck, liver or kidney cancer. The chain joins TRBV5-8 to TRBJ2-7; D is uncertain. The material was CD4+ or CD8+ T cells sorted from blood, obtained in a trial of the OX40 agonist ivuxolimab. The CDR3 sequence: CASSSGRLSSYEQYF. The CDR3 DNA reads TGTGCCAGCAGCTCCGGACGGTTAAGCTCCTACGAGCAGTACTTC.